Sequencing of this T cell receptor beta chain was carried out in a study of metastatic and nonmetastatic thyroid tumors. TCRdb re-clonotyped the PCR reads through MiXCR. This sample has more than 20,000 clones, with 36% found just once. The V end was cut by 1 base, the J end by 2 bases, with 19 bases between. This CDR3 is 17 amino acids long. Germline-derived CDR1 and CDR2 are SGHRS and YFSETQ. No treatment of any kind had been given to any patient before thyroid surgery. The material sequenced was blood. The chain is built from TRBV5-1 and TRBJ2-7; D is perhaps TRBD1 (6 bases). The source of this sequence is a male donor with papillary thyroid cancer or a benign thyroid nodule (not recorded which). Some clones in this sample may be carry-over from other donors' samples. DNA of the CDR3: TGCGCCAGCAGCTTGTGGGGCTACAGGGTATCACCCTACGAGCAGTACTTC. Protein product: CASSLWGYRVSPYEQYF.